These 8 T cell receptor beta chains came from one sample sequenced in a study of OX40 agonist ivuxolimab in advanced cancers. Data came from immunoSEQ multiplex PCR; TCRdb stores just in-frame clones and leaves some out. The sample holds about 100,000 clones, less than 90% seen once. The material was CD4+ or CD8+ T cells sorted from blood, obtained in a trial of the OX40 agonist ivuxolimab. The receptors stem from an adult with an advanced solid tumor such as melanoma, head and neck, liver or kidney cancer.

This sequence joins TRBV7-8 and TRBJ1-5; D remains ambiguous. From germline, CDR1 is SGHVS and CDR2 FQNEAQ. Trimming took 0 bases from V and 2 from J, leaving 5 bases between them. The CDR3 length is 14 residues. The CDR3: CASSLAEGNQPQHF. CDR3 nucleotide sequence: TGTGCCAGCAGCTTAGCAGAAGGCAATCAGCCCCAGCATTTT.

The chain carries TRBV30 and TRBJ1-1; D not resolved. Trimming left V 2 bases short and J 1 base short, with 8 bases between. The CDR3 runs 13 residues. The germline gives CDR1 GTSNPN, CDR2 SVGIG (reference sequence). The CDR3 loop reads CAWSSGPNTEAFF. The CDR3 DNA sequence: TGTGCCTGGAGTTCCGGACCGAACACTGAAGCTTTCTTT. Drawing the rest from reference TRBV30 and TRBJ1-1, the complete variable domain is SQTIHQWPATLVQPVGSPLSLECTVEGTSNPNLYWYRQAAGRGLQLLFYSVGIGQISSEVPQNLSASRPQDRQFILSSKKLLLSDSGFYLCAWSSGPNTEAFFGQGTRLTVV.

V usage is TRBV11-1 and J usage is TRBJ1-1, with a weak D call TRBD1 (6 bases). The germline V and J ends were trimmed by 3 bases and 0 bases, with 11 bases remaining between them. Germline V CDR1 and CDR2: SGHAT, FQDESV (reference sequence). This CDR3 is 15 amino acids long. CDR3 residues: CASSLTGQLNTEAFF. In nucleotides, the CDR3 is TGTGCCAGCAGCTTGACCGGACAGCTGAACACTGAAGCTTTCTTT.

This clone has only one observation. This chain connects TRBV11-3 to TRBJ2-1; 7 positions agree with TRBD2. The CDR3 runs to 14 residues. V shed 3 bases and J 6 bases; nucleotides not matched to a gene: 5. The germline CDR1 and CDR2 sequences are SGHNT and YENEEA. The CDR3 protein is CASSFMTGGNEQFF. CDR3 bases: TGTGCCAGCAGCTTCATGACGGGGGGCAATGAGCAGTTCTTC.

This chain joins TRBV7-8 and TRBJ1-2, with D unclear. The CDR3 has 18 amino acids. Trimming shortened V by 2 bases and J by 4 bases, and 23 bases separated the two germline ends. Germline lookup yields CDR1 SGHVS and CDR2 FQNEAQ. Here the CDR3 reads CASSLLSRVEASAYGYTF. CDR3 sequence (DNA): TGTGCCAGCAGCTTACTCTCCCGGGTTGAAGCTTCTGCCTATGGCTACACCTTC.

The gene calls are TRBV12-5 and TRBJ2-3, with TRBD2 identical over 9 bases. The V segment lost 3 bases and the J segment 5 bases; nucleotides outside the gene matches: 6. This CDR3 has 15 amino acids. Germline V gives CDR1 LGHNT, CDR2 FRNRAP. The CDR3 DNA sequence: TGTGCTAGTGGTTTTCTAGCGGGGCCGGGAGATACGCAGTATTTT. Amino acids: CASGFLAGPGDTQYF.

The V call is TRBV18, the J call TRBJ2-3, with 7 bases identical to TRBD1. CDR3 size: 18 residues. From germline, CDR1 is KGHSH and CDR2 LQKENI. The ends lost 5 bases at V and 4 bases at J; junction bases unmatched: 18. CDR3 protein: CASSERQGYSLGADTQYF. The CDR3, as DNA: TGTGCCAGCTCAGAACGACAGGGATATTCACTGGGGGCAGATACGCAGTATTTT.

This CDR3 reads CASSVSGGAINEQFF. In nucleotides, the CDR3 is TGTGCCAGCAGCGTTAGCGGGGGGGCCATTAATGAGCAGTTCTTC. This chain connects TRBV9 to TRBJ2-1, with 11 bases that match TRBD2. The CDR3 spans 15 residues. The germline V gene has CDR1 SGDLS and CDR2 YYNGEE. Trimming cost V 2 bases and J 7 bases; bases outside gene matches: 5.